This T cell receptor (beta chain) was recorded in a study of monozygotic twins with inflammatory bowel disease. The germline V gene has CDR1 SQVTM and CDR2 ANQGSEA. The CDR3 runs to 15 residues. After re-calling the 5' RACE reads, TCRdb lists one entry per CDR3 protein, DNA absent. Here the sample table reports around 100,000 distinct CDR3 sequences. This chain links TRBV29-1 with TRBJ2-7; TCRdb returns TRBD1, unconfirmable since there is no DNA. Sequencing input: blood. This clonotype was obtained from a human donor with ulcerative colitis or Crohn's disease, or a healthy co-twin of an affected twin (not recorded which). CDR3 protein: CSVEDPDSVTYEQYF.